Each of the 3 T cell receptor beta chains below was sequenced from the same sample in a study of identical twins. TCRdb fed the 5' RACE reads into MiXCR, producing one record per CDR3 protein. The sample contains around 250,000 distinct CDR3 sequences, 6.5% of which appear only once. These data also featured in a second study, about T cells expressing NK-cell markers.

Sequenced: CD8+ T cells sorted from blood. Source of these receptors: a woman between 18 and 29 years old in good health.

This clonotype turned up a few times. The V call is TRBV6-2 or TRBV6-3, the J call TRBJ2-1; TRBD2 is a possible D gene (6 bases). Trimming removed 6 bases at V and 4 bases at J, with 22 bases between. The CDR3 extends over 17 amino acids. Germline V gene sequence: CDR1 MNHEY, CDR2 SVGEGT. CDR3 in amino acids: CASRPPEDGGPYNEQFF. The CDR3, as DNA: TGTGCCAGCAGACCCCCCGAGGACGGAGGGCCTTACAATGAGCAGTTCTTC.

In this sample, this clonotype turned up a few times. The rearrangement uses TRBV7-6 and TRBJ2-1; possibly TRBD2 for D (5 bases). Looked up from germline, CDR1 is SGHVS and CDR2 is FNYEAQ. The V gene lost 3 bases and the J gene lost 0 bases, with 18 bases spanning the gap. The CDR3 has 18 amino acids. The CDR3 DNA reads TGTGCCAGCAGCTTCTATGACGCGCCCGCGGGCTCCTACAATGAGCAGTTCTTC. Protein sequence: CASSFYDAPAGSYNEQFF. Looking up the rest from reference TRBV7-6 and TRBJ2-1 gives the full variable domain: GAGVSQSPRYKVTKRGQDVALRCDPISGHVSLYWYRQALGQGPEFLTYFNYEAQQDKSGLPNDRFSAERPEGSISTLTIQRTEQRDSAMYRCASSFYDAPAGSYNEQFFGPGTRLTVL.

Many counts were recorded for this clonotype. The genes are TRBV5-5 and TRBJ1-1, with D unclear. Trimming pared 5 bases from V and 7 bases from J, leaving 12 bases between. The CDR3 is 12 amino acids. From germline, CDR1 is SGHKS and CDR2 YYEKEE (reference sequence). CDR3 nucleotide sequence: TGTGCCAGCAGATCAGACGGACTTGAAGCTTTCTTT. Encoded protein: CASRSDGLEAFF.